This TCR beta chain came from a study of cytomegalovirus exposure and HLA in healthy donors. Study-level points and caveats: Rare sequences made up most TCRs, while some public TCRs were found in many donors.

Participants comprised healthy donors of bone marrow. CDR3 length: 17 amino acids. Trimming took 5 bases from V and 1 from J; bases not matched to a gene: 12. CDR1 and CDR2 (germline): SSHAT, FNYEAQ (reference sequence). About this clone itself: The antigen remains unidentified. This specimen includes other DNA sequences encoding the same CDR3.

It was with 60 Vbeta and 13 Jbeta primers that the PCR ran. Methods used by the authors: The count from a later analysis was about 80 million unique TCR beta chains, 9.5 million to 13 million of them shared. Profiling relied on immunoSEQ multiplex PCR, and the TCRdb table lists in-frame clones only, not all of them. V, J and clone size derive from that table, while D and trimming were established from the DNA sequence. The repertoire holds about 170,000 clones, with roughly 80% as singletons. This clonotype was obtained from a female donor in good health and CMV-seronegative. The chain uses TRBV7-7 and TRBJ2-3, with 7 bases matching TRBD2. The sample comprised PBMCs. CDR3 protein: CASSPQLTSGGTDTQYF. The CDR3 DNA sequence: TGTGCCAGCAGCCCACAACTGACCAGCGGGGGCACAGATACGCAGTATTTT. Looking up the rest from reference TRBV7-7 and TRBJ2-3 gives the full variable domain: GAGVSQSPRYKVTKRGQDVTLRCDPISSHATLYWYQQALGQGPEFLTYFNYEAQPDKSGLPSDRFSAERPEGSISTLTIQRTEQRDSAMYRCASSPQLTSGGTDTQYFGPGTRLTVL.